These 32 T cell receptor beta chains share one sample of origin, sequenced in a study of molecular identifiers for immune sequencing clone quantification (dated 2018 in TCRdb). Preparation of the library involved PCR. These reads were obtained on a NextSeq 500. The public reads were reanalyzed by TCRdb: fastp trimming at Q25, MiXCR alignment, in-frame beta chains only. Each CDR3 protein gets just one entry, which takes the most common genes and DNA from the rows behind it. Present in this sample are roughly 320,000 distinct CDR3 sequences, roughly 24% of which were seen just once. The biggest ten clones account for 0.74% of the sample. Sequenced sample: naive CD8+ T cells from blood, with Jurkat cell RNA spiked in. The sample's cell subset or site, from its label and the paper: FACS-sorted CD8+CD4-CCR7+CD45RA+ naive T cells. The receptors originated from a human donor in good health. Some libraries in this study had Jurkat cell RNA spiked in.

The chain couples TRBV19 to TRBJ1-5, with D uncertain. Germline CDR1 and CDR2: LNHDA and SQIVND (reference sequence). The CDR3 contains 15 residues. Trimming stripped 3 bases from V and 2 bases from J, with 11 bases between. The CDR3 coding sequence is TGTGCCAGTAGTATGTCCCTTGGAGGCAATCAGCCCCAGCATTTT. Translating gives CASSMSLGGNQPQHF.

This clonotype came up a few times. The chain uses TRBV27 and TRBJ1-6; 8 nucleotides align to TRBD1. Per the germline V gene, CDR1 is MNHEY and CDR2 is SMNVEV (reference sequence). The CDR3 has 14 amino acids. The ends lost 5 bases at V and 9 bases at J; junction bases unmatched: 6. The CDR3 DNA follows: TGTGCCAGCAGTCCCCAGGGGGCACGTTCACCCCTCCACTTT. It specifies CASSPQGARSPLHF.

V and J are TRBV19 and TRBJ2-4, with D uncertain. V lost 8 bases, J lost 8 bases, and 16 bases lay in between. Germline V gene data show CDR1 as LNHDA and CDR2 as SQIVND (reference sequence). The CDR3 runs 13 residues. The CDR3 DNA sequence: TGTGCCAGTTCCCTTTTGGATGGAGACATTCAGTACTTC. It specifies CASSLLDGDIQYF.

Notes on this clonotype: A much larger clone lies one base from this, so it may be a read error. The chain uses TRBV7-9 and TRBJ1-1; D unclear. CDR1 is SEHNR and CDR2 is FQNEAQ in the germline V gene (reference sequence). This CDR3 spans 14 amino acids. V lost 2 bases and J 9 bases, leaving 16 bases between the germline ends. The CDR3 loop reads CASSLHPSVAKAFF. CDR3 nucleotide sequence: TGTGCCAGCAGCTTACACCCATCGGTGGCTAAAGCTTTCTTT.

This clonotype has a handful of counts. The CDR3 is CASSQPPPGGPNTGELFF. CDR3 DNA sequence: TGCGCCAGCAGTCAACCTCCTCCGGGCGGTCCGAACACCGGGGAGCTGTTTTTT. This chain connects TRBV23-1 to TRBJ2-2; D unresolved. TRBV23-1 is known as an ORF, though its function is uncertain. This CDR3 comprises 18 residues. The V and J ends lost 2 bases and 0 bases respectively, with 16 bases between them.

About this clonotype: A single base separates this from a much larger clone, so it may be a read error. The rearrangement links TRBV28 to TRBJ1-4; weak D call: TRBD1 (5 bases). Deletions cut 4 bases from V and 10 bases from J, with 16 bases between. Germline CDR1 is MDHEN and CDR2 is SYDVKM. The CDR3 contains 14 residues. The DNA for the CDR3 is TGTGCCAGCAGTTCGGACATGTCGTCTGGAAAACTGTTTTTT. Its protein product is CASSSDMSSGKLFF.

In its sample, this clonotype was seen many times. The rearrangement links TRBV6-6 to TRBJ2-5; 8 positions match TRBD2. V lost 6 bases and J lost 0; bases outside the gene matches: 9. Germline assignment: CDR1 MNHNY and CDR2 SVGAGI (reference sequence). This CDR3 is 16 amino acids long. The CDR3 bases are TGTGCCAGCAGAGGACTAGCTCCGCCATACCAAGAGACCCAGTACTTC. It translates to CASRGLAPPYQETQYF.

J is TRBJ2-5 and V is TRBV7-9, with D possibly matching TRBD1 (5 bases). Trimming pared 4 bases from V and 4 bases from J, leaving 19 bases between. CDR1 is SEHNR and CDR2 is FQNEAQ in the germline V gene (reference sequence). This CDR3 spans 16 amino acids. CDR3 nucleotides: TGTGCCAGCAGCTCATCAAGACCAGGGCTCGGAGAGACCCAGTACTTC. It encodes CASSSSRPGLGETQYF. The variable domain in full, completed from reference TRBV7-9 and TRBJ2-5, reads DTGVSQNPRHKITKRGQNVTFRCDPISEHNRLYWYRQTLGQGPEFLTYFQNEAQLEKSRLLSDRFSAERPKGSFSTLEIQRTEQGDSAMYLCASSSSRPGLGETQYFGPGTRLLVL.

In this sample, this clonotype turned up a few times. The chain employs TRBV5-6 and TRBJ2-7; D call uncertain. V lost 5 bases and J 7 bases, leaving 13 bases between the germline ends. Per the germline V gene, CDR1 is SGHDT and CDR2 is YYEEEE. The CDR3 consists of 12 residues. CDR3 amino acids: CASSLPPMEQYF. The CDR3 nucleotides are TGTGCCAGCAGTTTGCCGCCGATGGAGCAGTACTTC. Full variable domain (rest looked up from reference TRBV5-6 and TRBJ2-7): DAGVTQSPTHLIKTRGQQVTLRCSPKSGHDTVSWYQQALGQGPQFIFQYYEEEERQRGNFPDRFSGHQFPNYSSELNVNALLLGDSALYLCASSLPPMEQYFGPGTRLTVT.

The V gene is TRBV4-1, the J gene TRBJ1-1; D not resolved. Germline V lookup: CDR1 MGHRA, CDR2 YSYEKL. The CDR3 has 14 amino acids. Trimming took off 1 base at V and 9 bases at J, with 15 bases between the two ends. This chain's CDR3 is CASSQGRPGYKAFF. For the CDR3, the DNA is TGCGCCAGCAGCCAAGGACGTCCGGGGTATAAAGCTTTCTTT.

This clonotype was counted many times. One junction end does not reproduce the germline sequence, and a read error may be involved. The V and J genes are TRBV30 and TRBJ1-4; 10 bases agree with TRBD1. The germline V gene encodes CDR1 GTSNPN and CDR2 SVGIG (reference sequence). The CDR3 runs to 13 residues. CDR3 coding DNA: TGTGCCTGGACCGGAGACAGGGGGCGGGTAATAATTTTT. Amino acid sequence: CAWTGDRGRVIIF.

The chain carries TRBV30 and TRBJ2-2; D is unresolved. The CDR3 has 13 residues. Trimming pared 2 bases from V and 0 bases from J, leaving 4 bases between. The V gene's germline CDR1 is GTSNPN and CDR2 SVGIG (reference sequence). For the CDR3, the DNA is TGTGCCTGGAGTACCACGAACACCGGGGAGCTGTTTTTT. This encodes CAWSTTNTGELFF.

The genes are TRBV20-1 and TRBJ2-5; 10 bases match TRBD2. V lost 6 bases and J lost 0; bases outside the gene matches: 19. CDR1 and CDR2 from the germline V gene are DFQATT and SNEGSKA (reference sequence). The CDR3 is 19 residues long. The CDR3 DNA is TGCAGTGCATTCCCGTACCGGGGACTAGCGAGAGGGCACCAAGAGACCCAGTACTTC. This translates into CSAFPYRGLARGHQETQYF.

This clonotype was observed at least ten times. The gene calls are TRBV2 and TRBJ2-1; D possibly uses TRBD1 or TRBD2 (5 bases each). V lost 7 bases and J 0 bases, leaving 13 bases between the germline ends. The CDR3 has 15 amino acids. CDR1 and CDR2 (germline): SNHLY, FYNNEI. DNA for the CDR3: TGTGCCAGCACCCCCGGGGCTAGCTCCTACAATGAGCAGTTCTTC. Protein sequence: CASTPGASSYNEQFF.

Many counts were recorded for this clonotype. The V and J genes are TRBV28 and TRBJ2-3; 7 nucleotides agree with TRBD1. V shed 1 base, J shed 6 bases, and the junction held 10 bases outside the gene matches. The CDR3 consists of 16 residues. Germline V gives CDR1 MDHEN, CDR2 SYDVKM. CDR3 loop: CASSLSGQTNTDTQYF. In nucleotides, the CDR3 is TGTGCCAGCAGTTTATCGGGACAGACGAACACTGATACGCAGTATTTT.

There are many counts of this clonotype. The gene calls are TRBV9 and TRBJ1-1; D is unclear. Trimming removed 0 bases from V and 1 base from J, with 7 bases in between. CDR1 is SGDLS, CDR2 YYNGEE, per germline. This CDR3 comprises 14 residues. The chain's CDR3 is CASSVGKENTEAFF. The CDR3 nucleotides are TGTGCCAGCAGCGTAGGTAAAGAGAACACTGAAGCTTTCTTT.

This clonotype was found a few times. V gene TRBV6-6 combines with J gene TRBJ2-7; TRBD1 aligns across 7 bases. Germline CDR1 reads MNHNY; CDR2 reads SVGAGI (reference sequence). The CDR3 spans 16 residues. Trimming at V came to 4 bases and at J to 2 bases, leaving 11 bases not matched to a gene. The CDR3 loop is CASSSTPGQAAYEQYF. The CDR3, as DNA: TGTGCCAGCAGTTCAACCCCCGGACAGGCCGCCTACGAGCAGTACTTC.

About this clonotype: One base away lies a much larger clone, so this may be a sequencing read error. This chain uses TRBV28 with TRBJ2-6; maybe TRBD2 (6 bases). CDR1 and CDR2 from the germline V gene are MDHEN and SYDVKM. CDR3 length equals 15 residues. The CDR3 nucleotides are TGTGCCAGCAGTGCGTCGGGGGATGGGGCCAACGTCCTGGCTTTC. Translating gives CASSASGDGANVLAF.

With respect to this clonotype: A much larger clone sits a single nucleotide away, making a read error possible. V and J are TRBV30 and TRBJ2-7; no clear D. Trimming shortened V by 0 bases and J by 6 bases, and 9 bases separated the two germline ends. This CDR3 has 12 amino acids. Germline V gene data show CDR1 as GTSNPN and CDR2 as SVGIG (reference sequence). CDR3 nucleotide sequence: TGTGCCTGGAGTGTACTGGATGGCGAGCAGTACTTC. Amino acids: CAWSVLDGEQYF.

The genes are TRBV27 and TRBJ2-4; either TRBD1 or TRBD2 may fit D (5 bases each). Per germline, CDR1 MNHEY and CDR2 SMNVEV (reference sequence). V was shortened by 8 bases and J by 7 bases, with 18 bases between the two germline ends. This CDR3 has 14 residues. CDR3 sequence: CASAQRGGRNIQYF. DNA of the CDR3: TGTGCCAGCGCGCAGAGGGGCGGAAGGAACATTCAGTACTTC.

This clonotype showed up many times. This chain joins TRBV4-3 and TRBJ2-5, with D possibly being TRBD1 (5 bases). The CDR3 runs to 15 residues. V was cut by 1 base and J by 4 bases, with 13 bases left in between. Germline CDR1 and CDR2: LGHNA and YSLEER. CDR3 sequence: CASSQAWGSRETQYF. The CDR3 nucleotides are TGCGCCAGCAGCCAAGCGTGGGGCTCGAGAGAGACCCAGTACTTC.

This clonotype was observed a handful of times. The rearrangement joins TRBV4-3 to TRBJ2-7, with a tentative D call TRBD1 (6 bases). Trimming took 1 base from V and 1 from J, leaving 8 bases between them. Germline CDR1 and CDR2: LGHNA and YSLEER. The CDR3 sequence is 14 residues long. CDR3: CASSQGTASYEQYF. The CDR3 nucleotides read TGCGCCAGCAGCCAAGGGACAGCATCCTACGAGCAGTACTTC.

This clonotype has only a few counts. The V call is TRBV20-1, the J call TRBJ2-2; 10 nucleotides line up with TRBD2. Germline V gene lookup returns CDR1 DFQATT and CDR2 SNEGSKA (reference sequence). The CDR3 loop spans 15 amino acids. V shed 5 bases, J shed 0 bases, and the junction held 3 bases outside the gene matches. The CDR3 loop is CSAEGLAANTGELFF. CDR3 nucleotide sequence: TGCAGTGCTGAAGGACTAGCGGCGAACACCGGGGAGCTGTTTTTT.

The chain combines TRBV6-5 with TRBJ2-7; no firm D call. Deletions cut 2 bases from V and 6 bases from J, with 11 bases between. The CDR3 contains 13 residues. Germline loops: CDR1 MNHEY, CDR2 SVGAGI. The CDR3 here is CASSYAAVGEQYF. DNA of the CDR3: TGTGCCAGCAGTTACGCCGCGGTGGGCGAGCAGTACTTC.

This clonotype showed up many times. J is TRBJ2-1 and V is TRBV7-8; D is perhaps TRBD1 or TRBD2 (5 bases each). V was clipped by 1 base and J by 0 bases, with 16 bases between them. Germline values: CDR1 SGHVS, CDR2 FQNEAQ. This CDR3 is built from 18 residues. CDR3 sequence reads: CASSLGYVGASSYNEQFF. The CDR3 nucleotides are TGTGCCAGCAGCTTAGGGTATGTCGGGGCTAGCTCCTACAATGAGCAGTTCTTC.

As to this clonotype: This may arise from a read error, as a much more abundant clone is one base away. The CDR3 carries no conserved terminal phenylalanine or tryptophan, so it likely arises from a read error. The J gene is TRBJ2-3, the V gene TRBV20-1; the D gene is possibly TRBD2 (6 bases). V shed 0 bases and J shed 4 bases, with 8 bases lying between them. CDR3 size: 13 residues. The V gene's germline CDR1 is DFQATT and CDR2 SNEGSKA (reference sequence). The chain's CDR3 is CSARDPGADTQYS. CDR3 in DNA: TGCAGTGCTAGAGATCCGGGGGCAGATACGCAGTATTCT.

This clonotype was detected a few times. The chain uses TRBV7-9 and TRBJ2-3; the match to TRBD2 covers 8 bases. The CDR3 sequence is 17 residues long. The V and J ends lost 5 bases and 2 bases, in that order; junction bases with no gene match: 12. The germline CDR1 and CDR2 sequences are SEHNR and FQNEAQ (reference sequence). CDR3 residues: CASSLPGGGSYTDTQYF. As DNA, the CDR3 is TGTGCCAGCAGCCTCCCCGGGGGGGGGAGTTACACAGATACGCAGTATTTT.

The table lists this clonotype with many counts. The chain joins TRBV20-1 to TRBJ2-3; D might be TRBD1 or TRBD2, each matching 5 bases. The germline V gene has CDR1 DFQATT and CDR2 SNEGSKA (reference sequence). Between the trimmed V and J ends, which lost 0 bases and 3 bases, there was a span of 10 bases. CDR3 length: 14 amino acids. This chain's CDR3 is CSARDREGTDTQYF. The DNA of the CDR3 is TGCAGTGCTAGAGATCGAGAGGGGACAGATACGCAGTATTTT.

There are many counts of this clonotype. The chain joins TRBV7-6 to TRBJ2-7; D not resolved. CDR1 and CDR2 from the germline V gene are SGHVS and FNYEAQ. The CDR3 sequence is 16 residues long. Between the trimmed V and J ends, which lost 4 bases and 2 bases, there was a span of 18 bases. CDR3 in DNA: TGTGCCAGCAGCTCCTTCCGGACCGCCCAGGCCTACGAGCAGTACTTC. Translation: CASSSFRTAQAYEQYF.

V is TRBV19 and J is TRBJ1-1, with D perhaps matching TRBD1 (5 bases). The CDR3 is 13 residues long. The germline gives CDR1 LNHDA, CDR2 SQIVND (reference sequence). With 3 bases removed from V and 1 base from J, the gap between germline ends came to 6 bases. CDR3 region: CASSIRENTEAFF. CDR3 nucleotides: TGTGCCAGTAGTATCAGGGAGAACACTGAAGCTTTCTTT.

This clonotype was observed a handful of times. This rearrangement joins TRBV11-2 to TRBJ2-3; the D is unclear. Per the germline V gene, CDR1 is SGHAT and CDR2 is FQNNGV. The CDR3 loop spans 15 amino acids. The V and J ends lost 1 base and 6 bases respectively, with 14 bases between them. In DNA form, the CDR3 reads TGTGCCAGCAGCTTAGGTATTGGGTTCGCGGATACGCAGTATTTT. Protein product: CASSLGIGFADTQYF.

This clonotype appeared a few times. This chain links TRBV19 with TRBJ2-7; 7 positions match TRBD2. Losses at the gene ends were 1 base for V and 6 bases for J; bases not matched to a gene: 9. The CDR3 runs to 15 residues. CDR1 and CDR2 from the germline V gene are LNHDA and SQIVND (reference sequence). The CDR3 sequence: CASSIGPGPGGEQYF. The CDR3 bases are TGTGCCAGTAGTATAGGCCCTGGCCCGGGAGGCGAGCAGTACTTC.